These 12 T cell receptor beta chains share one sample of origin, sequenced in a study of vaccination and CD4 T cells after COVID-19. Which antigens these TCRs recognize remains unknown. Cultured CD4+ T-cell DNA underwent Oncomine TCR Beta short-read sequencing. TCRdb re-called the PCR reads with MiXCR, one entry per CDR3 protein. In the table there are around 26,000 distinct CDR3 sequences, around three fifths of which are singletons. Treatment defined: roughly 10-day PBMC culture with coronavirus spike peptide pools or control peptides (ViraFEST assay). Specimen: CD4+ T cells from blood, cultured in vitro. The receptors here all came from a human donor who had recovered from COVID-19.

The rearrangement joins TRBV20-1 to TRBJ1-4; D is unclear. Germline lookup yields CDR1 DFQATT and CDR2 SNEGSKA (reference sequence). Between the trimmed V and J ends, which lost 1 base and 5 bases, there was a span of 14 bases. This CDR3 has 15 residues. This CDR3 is CSARGTYSSNEKLFF. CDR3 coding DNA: TGCAGTGCTAGAGGCACGTACAGTAGCAATGAAAAACTGTTTTTT.

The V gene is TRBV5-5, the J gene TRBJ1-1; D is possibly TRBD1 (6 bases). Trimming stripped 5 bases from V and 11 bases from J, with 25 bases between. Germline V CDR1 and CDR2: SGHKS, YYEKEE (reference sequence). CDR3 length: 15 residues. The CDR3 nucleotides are TGTGCCAGCAGGCTTACCCCCGAGGGGGGCAGCGGGGCTTTCTTT. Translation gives CASRLTPEGGSGAFF.

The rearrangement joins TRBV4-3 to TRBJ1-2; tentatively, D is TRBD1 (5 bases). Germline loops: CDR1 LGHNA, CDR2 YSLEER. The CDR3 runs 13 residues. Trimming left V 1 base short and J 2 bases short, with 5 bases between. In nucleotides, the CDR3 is TGCGCCAGCAGCCAAGGGGGGAACTATGGCTACACCTTC. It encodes CASSQGGNYGYTF.

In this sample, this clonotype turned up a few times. The CDR3 sequence is CASRPDRVEAFF. DNA of the CDR3: TGTGCCAGCAGACCCGATAGGGTTGAAGCTTTCTTT. The V gene is TRBV2, the J gene TRBJ1-1, with no clear D. Germline assignment: CDR1 SNHLY and CDR2 FYNNEI. Deletions cut 6 bases from V and 7 bases from J, with 12 bases between. The CDR3 sequence is 12 residues long.

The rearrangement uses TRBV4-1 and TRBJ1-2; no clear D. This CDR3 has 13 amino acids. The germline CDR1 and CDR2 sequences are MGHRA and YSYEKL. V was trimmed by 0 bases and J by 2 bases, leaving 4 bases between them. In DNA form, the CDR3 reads TGCGCCAGCAGCCAAGAGGTGAACTATGGCTACACCTTC. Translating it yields CASSQEVNYGYTF.

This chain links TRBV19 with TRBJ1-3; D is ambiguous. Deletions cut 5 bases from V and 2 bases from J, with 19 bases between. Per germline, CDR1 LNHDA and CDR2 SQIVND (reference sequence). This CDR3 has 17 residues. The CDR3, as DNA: TGTGCCAGTAGTTTGGGATATAGGACCCATGCTGGAAACACCATATATTTT. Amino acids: CASSLGYRTHAGNTIYF.

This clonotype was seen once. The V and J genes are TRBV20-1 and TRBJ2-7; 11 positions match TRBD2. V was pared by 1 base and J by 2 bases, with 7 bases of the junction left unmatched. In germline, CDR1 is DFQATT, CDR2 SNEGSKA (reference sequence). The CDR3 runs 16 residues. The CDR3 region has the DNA TGCAGTGCTAGAGTCCCACTAGCGGGAGCAACCTACGAGCAGTACTTC. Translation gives CSARVPLAGATYEQYF.

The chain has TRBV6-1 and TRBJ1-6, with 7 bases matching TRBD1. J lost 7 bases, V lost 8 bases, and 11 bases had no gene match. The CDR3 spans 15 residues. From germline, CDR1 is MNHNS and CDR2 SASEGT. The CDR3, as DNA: TGTGCCAGCGGAGCCGACAGGGCGGGAAATTCACCCCTCCACTTT. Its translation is CASGADRAGNSPLHF.

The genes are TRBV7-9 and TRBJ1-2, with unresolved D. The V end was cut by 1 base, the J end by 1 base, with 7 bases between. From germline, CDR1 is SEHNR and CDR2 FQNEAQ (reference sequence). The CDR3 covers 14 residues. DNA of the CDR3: TGTGCCAGCAGCTTAGAGAAGAGTAACTATGGCTACACCTTC. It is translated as CASSLEKSNYGYTF.

CDR3 sequence reads: CASSRAGDSNQPQHF. The DNA for the CDR3 is TGTGCCAGCAGCCGGGCGGGAGATAGCAATCAGCCCCAGCATTTT. The chain is built from TRBV7-2 and TRBJ1-5; D gene uncertain. CDR1 is SGHTA, CDR2 FQGNSA, per germline. Trimming cost V 5 bases and J 0 bases, with 11 bases left between them. CDR3 length: 15 amino acids.

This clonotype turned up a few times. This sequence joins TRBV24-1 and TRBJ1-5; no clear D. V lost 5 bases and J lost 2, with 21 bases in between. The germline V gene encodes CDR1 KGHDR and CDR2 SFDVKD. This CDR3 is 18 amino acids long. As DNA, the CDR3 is TGTGCCACCAGTGCTAATTTCCCCGAAGGGTGGCGCAATCAGCCCCAGCATTTT. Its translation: CATSANFPEGWRNQPQHF.

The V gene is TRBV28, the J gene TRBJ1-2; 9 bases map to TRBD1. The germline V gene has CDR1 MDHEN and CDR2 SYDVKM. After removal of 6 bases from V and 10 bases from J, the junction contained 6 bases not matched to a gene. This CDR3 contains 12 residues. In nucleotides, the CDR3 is TGTGCCAGCAGGGGGGACAGGGTGGTCTACACCTTC. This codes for CASRGDRVVYTF.